Detailed here is one T cell receptor beta chain. The assay was immunoSEQ multiplex PCR, and TCRdb's table has in-frame clones only and misses some. Of about 100,000 clones listed, around 80% were seen once; the top ten hold 5.4%. Documented time point: after dendritic cell vaccination, including at tumor progression/relapse. Selection required adequate fresh-frozen tumor tissue plus more than two years' survival data. Isocitrate dehydrogenase mutation was absent in all glioblastoma patients. V was clipped by 6 bases and J by 7 bases; unmatched bases: 9. Germline CDR1 MDHEN, CDR2 SYDVKM. The CDR3 is 14 amino acids. The sample originates from a study of glioma-infiltrating T cells after dendritic cell vaccination. Study context: Monocyte-derived dendritic cells, cultured roughly 7 days with IL-4 and GM-CSF, were pulsed with autologous tumor lysate.

This TCR derives from a human donor with glioblastoma. Sequences were derived from blood, sampled after dendritic cell vaccination. The rearrangement joins TRBV28 to TRBJ1-2; TRBD1 aligns across 9 bases. The CDR3 DNA reads TGTGCCAGCAGCCTAGGGGACAGGGAGAGTGGCTACACCTTC. It is translated as CASSLGDRESGYTF.